This TCR beta chain was identified in a study of identical twins (dated by TCRdb to the mid-2010s). About the full investigation: To test whether fetal clonotypes persist, this study deep-sequenced TCR alpha and beta repertoires from monozygotic twins, from unrelated adults of various ages, and from cord blood. To rule out contamination, the twin experiments were replicated at different times with different library preparation protocols. Broad study findings and their caveats: Fewer insertions were carried by abundant cord blood beta clonotypes; a weaker similar trend was observed in young adult naive repertoires, while no such trend was observed in memory repertoires. In monozygotic twins, out-of-frame TCR alpha sharing was systematically underestimated by recombination models, although the models agreed with sharing between unrelated individuals. Compared with coincidental sharing between unrelated individuals, out-of-frame TCR alpha sequences shared between twins had an excess of sequences with low generation probability. The excess sharing between twins in beta out-of-frame sequences was weaker because fewer shared sequences reduced the signal-to-noise ratio. Conclusions relied on cross-sectional statistical analysis, since the same donors could not be followed over many years. Invariant T cells such as MAIT and iNKT could partly confound zero-insertion analyses, though diverse VJ usage argued against this for most clonotypes.

Only healthy Caucasian donors were included. This clonotype was detected only a few times. Its antigen is not yet known. Base qualities are not provided; no much larger clone lies one nucleotide away. Library preparation employed 5' RACE. Sequencing took place on an Illumina HiSeq 2000. Template switching added a universal primer binding site, and the final cDNA carried a unique molecular identifier that allowed TCR cDNA molecules to be counted accurately. Specific primers in the conserved constant-segment region were used to synthesize first-strand cDNA for the TCR alpha and beta chains. To control for contamination, every cDNA library carried two barcodes: a SMART-Mk sample barcode plus Illumina barcodes. TruSeq adapter sequences along with Illumina sample barcodes were introduced in two successive PCR steps. TCR alpha and beta cDNA libraries were sequenced on the Illumina HiSeq platform with custom primers. The paper's processing steps were these. MiGEC processed the raw reads to extract unique molecular identifiers, while MiXCR was used to determine the CDR3 positions. For each individual, recombination models were inferred using an EM algorithm with the repgenHMM and IGoR tools. The tcR package in R was used for shared clonotype analysis, with sharing normalized by the product of cloneset sizes. To study raw recombination free of thymic and clonal selection effects, out-of-frame nonproductive sequences were analyzed. TCRdb applied fastp at Q25 and MiXCR to the public reads, then kept only in-frame beta chains. Every entry covers one CDR3 protein and lists the most common genes and DNA from its rows. The V and J calls and clone size come from TCRdb's table, not from the authors' own analysis. For this sample the table gives 1.5 million to 2 million distinct CDR3 sequences, of which around a third were detected only once. Of the sample, approximately 0.29% is held by the ten largest clones.

The CDR3 starts with the cysteine, ends with the phenylalanine, and has 17 residues. Only the CDR3 DNA stays, 51 bases, in frame from base 1. In the germline V gene, CDR1 corresponds to SGDLS and CDR2 to YYNGEE. Trimming removed 4 bases from V and 1 base from J, leaving 19 bases between the germline ends. The origin of this receptor is a newborn girl in good health. Recombination connected TRBV9 to TRBJ2-3; 5 matching bases give a weak D call of TRBD1. Sequences were obtained from cord blood. The sequenced DNA: TGTGCCAGCAGCCACCGAAGGGGCAGGCTGGGCACAGATACGCAGTATTTT. Translation gives CASSHRRGRLGTDTQYF.